Many counts were recorded for the clone carrying this T cell receptor (beta chain). As yet, its antigen is unknown. This sample stems from a study of spatial heterogeneity in lung cancer. TCR cDNA molecules each had a unique molecular identifier. Via MiXCR, TCRdb re-called the 5' RACE reads, giving one row per CDR3 protein. The sample carries about 100,000 distinct CDR3 sequences, about 4.6% recorded once. General study results and limits: For expanded intratumoral alpha and beta TCRs, counts tracked tumor mutation counts.

The CDR3 is made up of 16 amino acids. In germline, CDR1 is MNHEY, CDR2 SMNVEV (reference sequence). Trimming took 3 bases from V and 6 from J; bases not matched to a gene: 13. Noted time point: sample taken at primary tumor resection. This chain joins TRBV27 and TRBJ1-2, with 7 positions matching TRBD1. Sample: lung tumor tissue, taken at surgery. This clonotype originated in a male donor with early-stage non-small cell lung cancer. CDR3 sequence reads: CASSFGRTGQINGYTF. CDR3 nucleotide sequence: TGTGCCAGCAGTTTTGGACGGACAGGTCAGATAAATGGCTACACCTTC.